There are a few counts of the clone carrying this T cell receptor (beta chain). Its antigen remains unidentified. It was RNA transcripts that yielded the amplified TCR beta CDR3 regions. The TCR CDR3 first-round RT-PCR relied on the HTBI primer set. One entry per CDR3 protein, called by TCRdb with MiXCR from the multiplex PCR reads. The profile covers 370,000 or so distinct CDR3 sequences, with 15% to 17% appearing a single time and roughly 26% taken by the ten largest. These data come from a study of T cells in Graves' hyperthyroidism and ophthalmopathy. Findings and limits, study-wide: Researchers report that a 13 V-J model separated ophthalmopathy from stable hyperthyroidism. Blood also showed most of the thyroid clonotypes that were expanded above 0.001.

Pregnant or lactating patients were excluded, as were those with uncontrolled infection or other autoimmune disease. This sample holds PBMCs from about 10 ml fresh peripheral blood. After removal of 1 base from V and 5 bases from J, the junction contained 6 bases not matched to a gene. The germline gives CDR1 LNHDA, CDR2 SQIVND (reference sequence). The length of the CDR3 is 16 residues. This TCR derives from a woman aged 18 to 35 with Graves' hyperthyroidism that later progressed to Graves' ophthalmopathy. Specimen: blood. The V gene is TRBV19, the J gene TRBJ1-5, with 9 nucleotides matching TRBD1. The CDR3 DNA reads TGTGCCAGTAGTATAGCGTCCGGGACAGGGTATCAGCCCCAGCATTTT. It codes for CASSIASGTGYQPQHF.